This T cell receptor beta chain was identified in a study of blood T cell repertoires in COVID-19. Study in general: T cells, B-cell-depleted T cells, or PBMCs provided the cDNA or gDNA that served as material.

Deletions cut 2 bases from V and 4 bases from J, with 15 bases between. This CDR3 region has 16 residues. Germline CDR1 reads LGHDT; CDR2 reads YNNKEL (reference sequence). Data came from immunoSEQ multiplex PCR; TCRdb stores just in-frame clones and leaves some out. The sample records about 240,000 clones, roughly 83% being singletons. The rearrangement joins TRBV3-1 (or the pseudogene TRBV3-2) to TRBJ1-3; D not certain. Sequencing used peripheral blood. The sequence was obtained from a woman at least 80 years old with acute or convalescent COVID-19. The CDR3 bases are TGTGCCAGCAGCCAAAAGGCCCCGGGGTCCGGAAACACCATATATTTT. Translated: CASSQKAPGSGNTIYF.